This T cell receptor (beta chain) was sequenced during a study of vaccination effects on CD4 cells after COVID-19. On this clone: Its antigen is undetermined.

The assay was immunoSEQ multiplex PCR, and TCRdb's table has in-frame clones only and misses some. The repertoire holds about 73,000 clones, with 73% as singletons. This CDR3 region has 13 residues. The V segment lost 5 bases and the J segment 5 bases; nucleotides outside the gene matches: 2. The germline V gene has CDR1 LGHNA and CDR2 YSLEER. CD4+ T cells were isolated after around 9 days of culture. Participants were given two doses of BNT162b2 or mRNA-1273 vaccine. The sequence came from a human donor who received a COVID-19 vaccine. The material was CD4+ T cells from PBMCs cultured without peptide, obtained after COVID-19 vaccination. The J gene is TRBJ2-4, the V gene TRBV4-3, with 8 bases that match TRBD1. The CDR3 reads CASSADRENIQYF. The DNA of the CDR3 is TGCGCCAGCAGCGCGGACAGGGAAAACATTCAGTACTTC.